The next 28 T cell receptor beta chains were all read from a single sample in a study of T cells in Graves' hyperthyroidism and ophthalmopathy. Using RNA transcripts as the source, TCR beta CDR3 regions were amplified. HTBI primers were used for first-round RT-PCR of the TCR CDR3. TCRdb re-called the multiplex PCR reads with MiXCR, one entry per CDR3 protein. The sample consists of under 400,000 distinct CDR3 sequences, around 16% of them appearing once. The source material was blood. The receptors were gathered from a woman between 18 and 29 years old with Graves' hyperthyroidism that later progressed to Graves' ophthalmopathy.

This clonotype was detected only a few times. A single base separates this from a much larger clone, so it may be a read error. The rearrangement uses TRBV28 and TRBJ2-3; no definite D call. Between the trimmed V and J ends, which lost 8 bases and 3 bases, there was a span of 15 bases. Germline CDR1 and CDR2: MDHEN and SYDVKM. The CDR3 has 14 amino acids. CDR3 DNA sequence: TGTGCCAGCCTAATGACTGGCGGTACAGATACGCAGTATTTT. The encoded protein is CASLMTGGTDTQYF.

Only a few counts were recorded for this clonotype. This chain connects TRBV6-6 to TRBJ2-5; D might be TRBD1 or TRBD2, each matching 5 bases. The CDR3 sequence is 14 residues long. V was cut by 2 bases and J by 1 base, with 8 bases left in between. Germline V gene data show CDR1 as MNHNY and CDR2 as SVGAGI (reference sequence). CDR3 in amino acids: CASSYAGTQETQYF. CDR3 sequence (DNA): TGTGCCAGCAGTTACGCAGGGACCCAAGAGACCCAGTACTTC.

To note about this clonotype: It may be a read error: a sequence one base away is much more abundant. Since the CDR3 does not end with the conserved phenylalanine or tryptophan, this likely comes from a read error. This chain links TRBV29-1 with TRBJ1-1, with 7 positions matching TRBD1. Germline V gene sequence: CDR1 SQVTM, CDR2 ANQGSEA. The CDR3 is 13 amino acids. The V segment lost 6 bases and the J segment 0 bases; nucleotides outside the gene matches: 4. The CDR3 DNA follows: TGCAGCGTACTGGGACAGTTGAACACTGAAGCTTTCTCT. It translates to CSVLGQLNTEAFS.

This clonotype was seen only a few times. The chain uses TRBV7-9 and TRBJ1-1; a weak D match, TRBD1 (5 bases). The V and J ends lost 9 bases and 1 base respectively, with 12 bases between them. This CDR3 is built from 13 residues. Germline CDR1 and CDR2: SEHNR and FQNEAQ (reference sequence). CDR3 amino acids: CASFDSGNTEAFF. Here the CDR3 DNA reads TGTGCCAGTTTCGACAGCGGGAACACTGAAGCTTTCTTT.

The chain combines TRBV6-1 with TRBJ1-6; TRBD1 aligns across 8 bases. V was pared by 8 bases and J by 3 bases, with 6 bases of the junction left unmatched. This CDR3 comprises 15 residues. The germline gives CDR1 MNHNS, CDR2 SASEGT. CDR3 coding DNA: TGTGCCAGCGGGGGACAGGACCGCTATAATTCACCCCTCCACTTT. Translated: CASGGQDRYNSPLHF.

This clonotype has just a few counts. At one end, the junction sequence differs from germline, possibly due to a read error. J is TRBJ2-7 and V is TRBV7-2; D uncertain. CDR1 and CDR2 (germline): SGHTA, FQGNSA. The CDR3 sequence is 14 residues long. The CDR3 DNA follows: TGTGCCAGCAGCGCCCAAGGTCGAAACTACGGGCAGTACTTC. As protein: CASSAQGRNYGQYF.

There are many counts of this clonotype. The CDR3: CASMRGDQPQHF. CDR3 DNA sequence: TGTGCCAGCATGAGGGGTGATCAGCCCCAGCATTTT. This chain connects TRBV28 to TRBJ1-5; D possibly corresponds to TRBD1 (5 bases). The V gene lost 7 bases and the J gene lost 5 bases, with 9 bases spanning the gap. CDR1 MDHEN and CDR2 SYDVKM come from the germline V gene. This CDR3 is built from 12 residues.

The V call is TRBV20-1, the J call TRBJ2-2; no definite D call. Germline CDR1 and CDR2: DFQATT and SNEGSKA (reference sequence). This CDR3 is 14 amino acids long. Trimming removed 3 bases at V and 9 bases at J, with 17 bases between. CDR3 nucleotide sequence: TGCAGTGCTAGTACGACTTCAGGCTCCCGGGAGCTGTTTTTT. It encodes CSASTTSGSRELFF.

In this sample, this clonotype turned up a few times. The chain recombines TRBV18 with TRBJ2-7; possibly TRBD1 or TRBD2 for D (5 bases each). CDR3 length: 13 amino acids. CDR1 and CDR2 (germline): KGHSH, LQKENI. V lost 4 bases, J lost 6 bases, and 13 bases lay in between. The CDR3 loop is CASSLDRGAEQYF. CDR3 DNA sequence: TGTGCCAGCTCACTCGACAGAGGGGCCGAGCAGTACTTC.

The gene calls are TRBV7-9 and TRBJ2-1, with 8 bases fitting TRBD2. Germline CDR1 and CDR2: SEHNR and FQNEAQ (reference sequence). This CDR3 region has 20 residues. J lost 10 bases, V lost 5 bases, and 28 bases had no gene match. The chain's CDR3 is CASSHTLGRVSGSELNEQFF. CDR3 DNA sequence: TGTGCCAGCAGCCACACGCTGGGACGGGTCAGCGGGAGCGAGCTCAACGAGCAGTTCTTC.

The chain uses TRBV3-1 and TRBJ1-4; 10 bases map to TRBD1. Germline-derived CDR1 and CDR2 are LGHDT and YNNKEL (reference sequence). Unmatched junction bases numbered 0, after V lost 1 base and J lost 4 bases. The CDR3 sequence is 15 residues long. The CDR3 nucleotides read TGTGCCAGCAGCCAAGGGACAGGGGGTAATGAAAAACTGTTTTTT. Its protein product is CASSQGTGGNEKLFF.

This clonotype was observed many times. The rearrangement links TRBV7-9 to TRBJ2-1, with 14 bases fitting TRBD2. The CDR3 contains 16 residues. Germline CDR1 is SEHNR and CDR2 is FQNEAQ (reference sequence). The V gene end was trimmed by 3 bases and the J gene end by 8 bases; junction bases not matched to a gene: 6. The CDR3 DNA sequence: TGTGCCAGCAGCTTCAGTGCGGGACTAGCGGGAGATGAGCAGTTCTTC. Amino acid sequence: CASSFSAGLAGDEQFF.

This clonotype was seen many times. The V and J genes are TRBV27 and TRBJ2-7; 10 bases line up with TRBD1. After removal of 6 bases from V and 7 bases from J, the junction contained 9 bases not matched to a gene. Per germline, CDR1 MNHEY and CDR2 SMNVEV (reference sequence). The CDR3 is 14 residues long. As DNA, the CDR3 is TGTGCCAGCAGGTGGGGACAGGGGCAGGGGGAGCAGTACTTC. Its translation: CASRWGQGQGEQYF.

This clonotype was found once. This chain uses TRBV24-1 with TRBJ2-1; possible D gene TRBD1, 6 bases. CDR3 length: 16 residues. In germline, CDR1 is KGHDR, CDR2 SFDVKD. V lost 4 bases to trimming and J lost 0 bases, with 12 bases between them. The CDR3 sequence: CATSDRGPSSYNEQFF. Here the CDR3 DNA reads TGTGCCACCAGTGACAGGGGCCCTAGCTCCTACAATGAGCAGTTCTTC.

This clonotype was counted many times. J is TRBJ1-6 and V is TRBV4-1; D might be TRBD1 (5 bases). This CDR3 has 16 residues. Trimming took off 3 bases at V and 3 bases at J, with 12 bases between the two ends. The V gene's germline CDR1 is MGHRA and CDR2 YSYEKL. The CDR3 DNA is TGCGCCAGCAGCCACAGACAGTTTGGCTATAATTCACCCCTCCACTTT. Protein sequence: CASSHRQFGYNSPLHF.

The table lists this clonotype with many counts. The chain has TRBV24-1 and TRBJ2-7; a weak D match, TRBD2 (5 bases). Trimming removed 2 bases from V and 0 bases from J, with 10 bases in between. Germline V gene lookup returns CDR1 KGHDR and CDR2 SFDVKD. This CDR3 has 15 residues. The CDR3 sequence is CATSDSGRDSYEQYF. The CDR3, as DNA: TGTGCCACCAGTGATTCCGGACGGGACTCCTACGAGCAGTACTTC.

V usage is TRBV20-1 and J usage is TRBJ2-3; D tentatively fits TRBD1 or TRBD2 (6 bases each). The CDR3 has 15 residues. Germline V gives CDR1 DFQATT, CDR2 SNEGSKA (reference sequence). V gave up 5 bases and J gave up 4 bases, with 19 bases separating them. The chain's CDR3 is CSAWRPLRGPDTQYF. In DNA form, the CDR3 reads TGCAGTGCTTGGAGGCCCTTACGGGGGCCAGATACGCAGTATTTT.

This clonotype occurred many times. The chain combines TRBV6-2 or TRBV6-3 with TRBJ2-1; 10 nucleotides line up with TRBD2. V lost 6 bases, J lost 6 bases, and 17 bases stayed unmatched. This CDR3 has 18 amino acids. Looked up from germline, CDR1 is MNHEY and CDR2 is SVGEGT. CDR3 nucleotides: TGTGCCAGCAGCTCGAAATCCCCAGCGGGAGGGCCGGTCAATGAGCAGTTCTTC. As protein: CASSSKSPAGGPVNEQFF.

This clonotype was counted a few times. The chain has TRBV27 and TRBJ2-2; D unclear. V was shortened by 5 bases and J by 1 base, with 11 bases between the two germline ends. The V gene's germline CDR1 is MNHEY and CDR2 SMNVEV (reference sequence). The CDR3 is made up of 15 amino acids. CDR3 DNA: TGTGCCAGCAGTCCGAACGGACGGAACACCGGGGAGCTGTTTTTT. Its translation: CASSPNGRNTGELFF.

The table lists this clonotype with many counts. The chain has TRBV27 and TRBJ2-3; tentative D call: TRBD2 (5 bases). Germline-derived CDR1 and CDR2 are MNHEY and SMNVEV (reference sequence). V was shortened by 7 bases and J by 0 bases, with 11 bases between the two germline ends. The CDR3 consists of 14 residues. CDR3 amino acids: CASNGLTSTDTQYF. The CDR3 DNA sequence: TGTGCCAGCAACGGACTGACTAGCACAGATACGCAGTATTTT.

The chain uses TRBV27 and TRBJ2-7, with D perhaps matching TRBD2 (5 bases). V gave up 2 bases and J gave up 0 bases, with 11 bases separating them. This CDR3 is built from 15 residues. Looked up from germline, CDR1 is MNHEY and CDR2 is SMNVEV (reference sequence). This CDR3 reads CASSLRGLYSYEQYF. CDR3 in DNA: TGTGCCAGCAGTTTACGAGGGCTATACTCCTACGAGCAGTACTTC.

This clonotype was seen at least ten times. The rearrangement uses TRBV20-1 and TRBJ2-5, with 7 nucleotides matching TRBD2. This CDR3 has 13 amino acids. V dropped 3 bases and J dropped 4; count of bases not matched to a gene: 5. The germline gives CDR1 DFQATT, CDR2 SNEGSKA (reference sequence). CDR3 nucleotide sequence: TGCAGTGCTAGCCTGGCGGGAGCAGAGACCCAGTACTTC. Amino acids: CSASLAGAETQYF.

This clonotype was seen many times. The genes are TRBV20-1 and TRBJ2-1; a weak D match, TRBD1 (5 bases). Germline CDR1 is DFQATT and CDR2 is SNEGSKA (reference sequence). This CDR3 has 13 amino acids. V lost 3 bases, J lost 5 bases, and 11 bases lay in between. Here the CDR3 reads CSASFRAHNEQFF. The CDR3 DNA reads TGCAGTGCTAGTTTCAGGGCCCACAATGAGCAGTTCTTC.

This clonotype has more than one count but fewer than ten. The chain employs TRBV24-1 and TRBJ1-5, with TRBD1 as a possible D gene (5 bases). This CDR3 spans 14 amino acids. Germline-derived CDR1 and CDR2 are KGHDR and SFDVKD. V was shortened by 4 bases and J by 5 bases, with 11 bases between the two germline ends. CDR3 amino acids: CATSDSRGYQPQHF. CDR3 DNA sequence: TGTGCCACCAGTGACTCCCGGGGCTATCAGCCCCAGCATTTT.

This clonotype was detected a few times. This chain connects TRBV28 to TRBJ2-7, with 7 nucleotides matching TRBD1. The CDR3 consists of 14 residues. J gave up 4 bases and V 3 bases, and 6 bases lay outside the gene matches. The germline CDR1 and CDR2 sequences are MDHEN and SYDVKM. The CDR3 DNA follows: TGTGCCAGCAGTTTGGACAGGAGCCCGTACGAGCAGTACTTC. Protein sequence: CASSLDRSPYEQYF.

There are many counts of this clonotype. V gene TRBV28 combines with J gene TRBJ1-2; 8 nucleotides match TRBD1. This CDR3 is built from 17 residues. J was trimmed by 4 bases and V by 7 bases; bases with no gene match: 17. Germline values: CDR1 MDHEN, CDR2 SYDVKM. The CDR3: CASTETGALTNLYGYTF. CDR3 DNA sequence: TGTGCCAGCACTGAGACAGGGGCTCTGACAAACCTCTATGGCTACACCTTC.

This clonotype was counted ten times or more. This sequence joins TRBV13 and TRBJ2-7; 9 positions agree with TRBD1. Looked up from germline, CDR1 is PRHDT and CDR2 is FYEKMQ (reference sequence). V lost 1 base and J lost 1; bases outside the gene matches: 11. This CDR3 has 18 amino acids. CDR3 DNA: TGTGCCAGCAGCTTAGCCGCTGCGGGACAGGGTAATTCCTACGAGCAGTACTTC. Translation: CASSLAAAGQGNSYEQYF. Combining the CDR3 with reference TRBV13 and TRBJ2-7 gives the whole variable domain AAGVIQSPRHLIKEKRETATLKCYPIPRHDTVYWYQQGPGQDPQFLISFYEKMQSDKGSIPDRFSAQQFSDYHSELNMSSLELGDSALYFCASSLAAAGQGNSYEQYFGPGTRLTVT.

This chain connects TRBV6-1 to TRBJ1-3, with D unresolved. Germline CDR1 and CDR2: MNHNS and SASEGT. V shed 9 bases and J shed 8 bases, with 11 bases lying between them. The CDR3 is 11 amino acids. CDR3 bases: TGTGCCAGTCGAACGGGCCACACCATATATTTT. This translates into CASRTGHTIYF.